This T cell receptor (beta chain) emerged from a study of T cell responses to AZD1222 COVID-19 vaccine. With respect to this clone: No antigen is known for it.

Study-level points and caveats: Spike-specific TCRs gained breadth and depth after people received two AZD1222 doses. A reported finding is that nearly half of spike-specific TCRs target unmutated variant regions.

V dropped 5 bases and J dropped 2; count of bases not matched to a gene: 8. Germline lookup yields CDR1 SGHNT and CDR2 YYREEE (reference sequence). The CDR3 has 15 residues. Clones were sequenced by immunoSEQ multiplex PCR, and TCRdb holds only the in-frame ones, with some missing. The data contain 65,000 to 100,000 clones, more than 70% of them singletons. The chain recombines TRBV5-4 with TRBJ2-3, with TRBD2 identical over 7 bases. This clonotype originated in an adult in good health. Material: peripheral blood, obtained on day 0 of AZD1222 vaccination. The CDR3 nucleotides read TGTGCCAGCAGGAGGGACTATCGAAACACAGATACGCAGTATTTT. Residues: CASRRDYRNTDTQYF.